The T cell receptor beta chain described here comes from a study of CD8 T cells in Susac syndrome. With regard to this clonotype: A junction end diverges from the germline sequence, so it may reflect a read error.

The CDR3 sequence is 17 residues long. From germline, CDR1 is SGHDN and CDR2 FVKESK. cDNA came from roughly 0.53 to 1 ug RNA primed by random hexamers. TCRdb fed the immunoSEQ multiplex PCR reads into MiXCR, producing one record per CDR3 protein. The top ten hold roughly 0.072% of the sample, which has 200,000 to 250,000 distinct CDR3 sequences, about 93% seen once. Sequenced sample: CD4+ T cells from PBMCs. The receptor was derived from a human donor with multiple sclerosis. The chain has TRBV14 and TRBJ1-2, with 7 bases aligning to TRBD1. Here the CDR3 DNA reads TGTGCCAGCAGCCAAGATTTAGGGGGCCGCGCTAACTATGACTACACCTTC. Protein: CASSQDLGGRANYDYTF.